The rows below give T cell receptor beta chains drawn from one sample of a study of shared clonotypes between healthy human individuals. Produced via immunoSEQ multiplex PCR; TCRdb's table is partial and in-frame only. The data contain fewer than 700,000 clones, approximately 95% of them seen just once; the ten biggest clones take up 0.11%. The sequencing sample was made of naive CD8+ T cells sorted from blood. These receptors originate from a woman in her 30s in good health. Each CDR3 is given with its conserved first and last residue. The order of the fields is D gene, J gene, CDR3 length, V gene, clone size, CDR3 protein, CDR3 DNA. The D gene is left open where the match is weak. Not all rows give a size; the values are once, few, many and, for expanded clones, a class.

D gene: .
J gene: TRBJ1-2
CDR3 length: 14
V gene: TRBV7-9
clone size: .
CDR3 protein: CASSLATANYGYTF
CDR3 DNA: TGTGCCAGCAGCTTAGCGACAGCTAACTATGGCTACACCTTC

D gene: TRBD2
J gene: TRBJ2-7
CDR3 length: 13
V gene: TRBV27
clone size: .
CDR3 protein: CASSPGGAYEQYF
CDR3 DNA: TGTGCCAGCAGTCCCGGGGGGGCCTACGAGCAGTACTTC

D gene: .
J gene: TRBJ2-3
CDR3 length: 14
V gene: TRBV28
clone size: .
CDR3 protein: CASNPGPNTDTQYF
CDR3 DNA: TGTGCCAGCAACCCGGGCCCAAACACAGATACGCAGTATTTT

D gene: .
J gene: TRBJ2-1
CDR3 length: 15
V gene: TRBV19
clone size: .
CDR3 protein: CASSPPELDYNEQFF
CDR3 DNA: TGTGCCAGTAGTCCCCCCGAATTGGACTACAATGAGCAGTTCTTC

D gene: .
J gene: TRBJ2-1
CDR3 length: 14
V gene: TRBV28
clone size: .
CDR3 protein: CASSLSPEGDEQFF
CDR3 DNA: TGTGCCAGCAGTTTGTCGCCGGAGGGGGATGAGCAGTTCTTC

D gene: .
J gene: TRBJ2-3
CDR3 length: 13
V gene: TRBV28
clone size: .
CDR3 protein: CASIQPNTDTQYF
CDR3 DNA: TGTGCCAGCATCCAGCCTAATACAGATACGCAGTATTTT

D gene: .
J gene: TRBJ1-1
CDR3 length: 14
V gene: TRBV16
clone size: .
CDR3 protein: CASSHSDMNTEAFF
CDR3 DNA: TGTGCCAGCAGCCACAGCGACATGAACACTGAAGCTTTCTTT

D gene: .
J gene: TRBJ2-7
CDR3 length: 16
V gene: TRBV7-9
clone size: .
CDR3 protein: CASSLAFRTERYEQYF
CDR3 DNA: TGTGCCAGCAGCTTAGCGTTTAGGACAGAGAGGTACGAGCAGTACTTC

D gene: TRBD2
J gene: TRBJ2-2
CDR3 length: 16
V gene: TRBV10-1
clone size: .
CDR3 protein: CASSENGGGRDGELFF
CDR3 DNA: TGCGCCAGCAGTGAAAACGGCGGGGGGCGAGATGGGGAGCTGTTTTTT

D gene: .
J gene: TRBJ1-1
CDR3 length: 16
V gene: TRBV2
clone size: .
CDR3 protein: CASSDGSGASGTEAFF
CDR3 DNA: TGTGCCAGCAGTGACGGATCAGGGGCCTCGGGCACTGAAGCTTTCTTT

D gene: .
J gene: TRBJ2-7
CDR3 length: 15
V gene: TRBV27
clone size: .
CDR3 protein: CASSYSPGSGDEQYF
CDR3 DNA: TGTGCCAGCAGTTATAGTCCGGGCTCGGGGGACGAGCAGTACTTC

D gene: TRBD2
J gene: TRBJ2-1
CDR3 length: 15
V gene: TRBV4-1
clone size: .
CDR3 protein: CASSLLAGVYNEQFF
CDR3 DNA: TGCGCCAGCAGCCTTCTAGCGGGGGTGTACAATGAGCAGTTCTTC

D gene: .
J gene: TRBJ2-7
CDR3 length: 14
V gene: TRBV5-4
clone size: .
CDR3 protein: CASSLGEKPYEQYF
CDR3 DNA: TGTGCCAGCAGCTTGGGTGAGAAGCCCTACGAGCAGTACTTC

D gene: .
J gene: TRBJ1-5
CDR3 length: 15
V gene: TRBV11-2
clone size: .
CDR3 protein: CASSLIADSNQPQHF
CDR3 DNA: TGTGCCAGCAGCTTAATTGCAGATAGCAATCAGCCCCAGCATTTT

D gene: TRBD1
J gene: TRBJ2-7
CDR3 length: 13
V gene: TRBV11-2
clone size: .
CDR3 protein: CASSAKTGGGRYF
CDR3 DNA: TGTGCCAGCAGCGCAAAGACAGGGGGTGGACGGTACTTC

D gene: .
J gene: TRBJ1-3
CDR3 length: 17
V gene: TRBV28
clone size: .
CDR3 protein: CASSSITGPWPGNTIYF
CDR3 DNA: TGTGCCAGCAGTTCAATCACAGGGCCCTGGCCGGGAAACACCATATATTTT

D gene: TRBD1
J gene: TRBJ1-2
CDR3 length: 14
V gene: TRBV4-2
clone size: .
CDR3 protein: CASSISGTGNGYTF
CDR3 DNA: TGTGCCAGCAGCATCTCCGGGACAGGGAATGGCTACACCTTC

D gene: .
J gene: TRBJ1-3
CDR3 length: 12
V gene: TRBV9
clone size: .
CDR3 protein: CASSVGGNTIYF
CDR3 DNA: TGTGCCAGCAGCGTAGGAGGAAACACCATATATTTT

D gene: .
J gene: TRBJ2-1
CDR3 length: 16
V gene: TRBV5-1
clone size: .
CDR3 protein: CASIPTGTELRTKQFF
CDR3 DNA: TGCGCCAGCATACCAACCGGGACGGAGCTTCGGACTAAGCAGTTCTTC

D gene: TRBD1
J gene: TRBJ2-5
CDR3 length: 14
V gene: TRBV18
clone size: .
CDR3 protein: CASSPKGDRETQYF
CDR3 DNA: TGTGCCAGCTCCCCCAAGGGGGACAGGGAGACCCAGTACTTC

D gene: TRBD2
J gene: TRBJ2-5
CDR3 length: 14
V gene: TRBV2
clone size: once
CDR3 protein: CASTAGGPLETQYF
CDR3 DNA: TGTGCCAGCACAGCGGGAGGGCCGTTGGAGACCCAGTACTTC

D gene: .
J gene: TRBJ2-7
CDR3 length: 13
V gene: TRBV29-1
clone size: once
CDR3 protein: CSGRDLLSYEQYF
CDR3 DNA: TGCAGCGGCCGGGACTTACTTTCCTACGAGCAGTACTTC

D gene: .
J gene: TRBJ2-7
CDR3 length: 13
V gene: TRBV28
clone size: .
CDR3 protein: CASSLLAAYEQYF
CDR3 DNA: TGTGCCAGCAGTTTATTGGCGGCCTACGAGCAGTACTTC

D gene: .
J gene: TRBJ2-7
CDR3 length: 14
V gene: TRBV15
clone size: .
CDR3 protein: CATSIEDSSHEQYF
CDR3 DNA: TGTGCCACCAGCATAGAGGACAGTTCCCACGAGCAGTACTTC

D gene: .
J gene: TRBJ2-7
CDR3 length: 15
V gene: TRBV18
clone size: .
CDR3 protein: CASSPSEGDSYEQYF
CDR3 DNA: TGTGCCAGCTCACCTTCGGAGGGAGATTCCTACGAGCAGTACTTC

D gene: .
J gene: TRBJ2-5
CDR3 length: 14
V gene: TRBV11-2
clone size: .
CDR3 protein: CASSLDPREETQYF
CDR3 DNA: TGTGCCAGCAGCTTAGATCCCAGGGAAGAGACCCAGTACTTC

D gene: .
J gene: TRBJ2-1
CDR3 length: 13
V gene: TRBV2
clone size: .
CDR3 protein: CASSGTSYNEQFF
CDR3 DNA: TGTGCCAGCAGTGGAACTAGCTACAATGAGCAGTTCTTC

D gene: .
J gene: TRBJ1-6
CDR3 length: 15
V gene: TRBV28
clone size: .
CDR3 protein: CASSIGRGNNSPLHF
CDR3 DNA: TGTGCCAGCAGTATCGGACGGGGAAATAATTCACCCCTCCACTTT

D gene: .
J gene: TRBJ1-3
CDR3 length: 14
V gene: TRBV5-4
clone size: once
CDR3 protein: CASSPGLSGNTIYF
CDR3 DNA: TGTGCCAGCAGCCCGGGACTCTCTGGAAACACCATATATTTT

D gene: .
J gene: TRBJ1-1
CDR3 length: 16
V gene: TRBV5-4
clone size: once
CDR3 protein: CASSLEAEVLEPEAFF
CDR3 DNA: TGTGCCAGCAGCTTGGAGGCCGAGGTACTAGAACCCGAAGCTTTCTTT

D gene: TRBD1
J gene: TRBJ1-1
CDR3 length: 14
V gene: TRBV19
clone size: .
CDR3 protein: CASTTGQGSDEAFF
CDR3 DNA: TGTGCCAGTACGACCGGACAGGGGTCTGATGAAGCTTTCTTT

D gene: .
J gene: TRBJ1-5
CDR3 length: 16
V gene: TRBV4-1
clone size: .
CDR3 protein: CASSQEGQNPNQPQHF
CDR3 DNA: TGCGCCAGCAGCCAAGAGGGCCAGAATCCCAATCAGCCCCAGCATTTT

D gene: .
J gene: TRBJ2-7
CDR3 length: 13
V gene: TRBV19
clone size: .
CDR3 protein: CASSMTRDYEQYF
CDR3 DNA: TGTGCCAGTAGTATGACAAGGGACTACGAGCAGTACTTC

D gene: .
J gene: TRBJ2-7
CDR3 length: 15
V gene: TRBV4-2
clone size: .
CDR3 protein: CASSQDEGEGNEQYF
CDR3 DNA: TGTGCCAGCAGCCAAGATGAGGGGGAGGGAAACGAGCAGTACTTC

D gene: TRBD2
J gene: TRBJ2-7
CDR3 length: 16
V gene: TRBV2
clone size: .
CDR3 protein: CASREGEVAGGYEQYF
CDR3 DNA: TGTGCCAGCAGGGAGGGCGAAGTAGCGGGAGGCTACGAGCAGTACTTC

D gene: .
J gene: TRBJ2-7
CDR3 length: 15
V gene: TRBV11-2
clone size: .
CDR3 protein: CASSLEAGGTYEQYF
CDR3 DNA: TGTGCCAGCAGCTTAGAGGCAGGAGGGACCTACGAGCAGTACTTC

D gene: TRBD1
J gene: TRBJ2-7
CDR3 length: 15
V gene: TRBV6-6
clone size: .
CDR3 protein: CASSYEGGPMWEQYF
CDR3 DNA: TGTGCCAGCAGTTACGAAGGGGGCCCCATGTGGGAGCAGTACTTC

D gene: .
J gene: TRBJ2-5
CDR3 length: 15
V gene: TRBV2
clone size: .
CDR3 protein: CASRRVREYEETQYF
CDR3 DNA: TGTGCCAGCAGGAGGGTTCGGGAGTACGAAGAGACCCAGTACTTC

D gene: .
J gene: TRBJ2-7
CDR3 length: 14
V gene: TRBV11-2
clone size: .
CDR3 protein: CASSSPAGTYEQYF
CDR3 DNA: TGTGCCAGCAGCTCCCCCGCAGGGACCTACGAGCAGTACTTC

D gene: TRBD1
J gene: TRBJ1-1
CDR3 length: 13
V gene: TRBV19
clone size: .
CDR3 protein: CASETGMNTEAFF
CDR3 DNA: TGTGCCAGCGAGACAGGGATGAACACTGAAGCTTTCTTT

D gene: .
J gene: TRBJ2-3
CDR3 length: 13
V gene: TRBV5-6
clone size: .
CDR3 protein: CASSPGGATKQYF
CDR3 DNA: TGTGCCAGCAGCCCCGGAGGGGCAACTAAGCAGTATTTT

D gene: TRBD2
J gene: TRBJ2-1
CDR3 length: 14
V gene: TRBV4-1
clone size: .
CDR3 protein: CASSLRTSGHEQFF
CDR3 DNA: TGCGCCAGCAGCCTTCGGACTAGCGGCCATGAGCAGTTCTTC

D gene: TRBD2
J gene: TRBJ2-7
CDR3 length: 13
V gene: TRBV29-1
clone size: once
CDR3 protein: CSVGLAGSYEQYF
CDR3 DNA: TGCAGCGTTGGACTAGCGGGAAGCTACGAGCAGTACTTC

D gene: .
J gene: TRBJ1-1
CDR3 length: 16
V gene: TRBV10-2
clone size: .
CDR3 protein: CASTRRGFLRNTEAFF
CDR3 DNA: TGCGCCAGCACCCGAAGGGGGTTCCTTCGGAACACTGAAGCTTTCTTT

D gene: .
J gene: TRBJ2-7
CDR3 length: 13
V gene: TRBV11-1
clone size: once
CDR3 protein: CASSYARGYEQYF
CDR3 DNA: TGTGCCAGCAGCTACGCCCGGGGTTACGAGCAGTACTTC

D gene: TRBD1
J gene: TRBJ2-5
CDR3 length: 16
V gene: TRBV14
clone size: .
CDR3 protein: CASSPLYRGFQETQYF
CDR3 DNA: TGTGCCAGCAGCCCGTTATACAGGGGGTTCCAAGAGACCCAGTACTTC

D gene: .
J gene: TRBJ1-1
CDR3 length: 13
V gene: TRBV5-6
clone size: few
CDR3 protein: CASSLTTDTEAFF
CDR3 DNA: TGTGCCAGCAGCTTGACGACAGACACTGAAGCTTTCTTT

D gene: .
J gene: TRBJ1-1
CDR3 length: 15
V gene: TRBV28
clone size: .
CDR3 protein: CASSLPGELNTEAFF
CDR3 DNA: TGTGCCAGCAGTCTTCCGGGAGAGTTGAACACTGAAGCTTTCTTT

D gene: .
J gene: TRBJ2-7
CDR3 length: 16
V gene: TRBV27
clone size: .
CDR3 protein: CASRPLRGAASYEQYF
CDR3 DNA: TGTGCCAGCAGACCCCTTCGCGGGGCCGCCTCCTACGAGCAGTACTTC

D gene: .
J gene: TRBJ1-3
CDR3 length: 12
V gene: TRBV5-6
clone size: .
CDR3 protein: CASSVGGNTIYF
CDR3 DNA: TGTGCCAGCAGCGTCGGGGGAAACACCATATATTTT